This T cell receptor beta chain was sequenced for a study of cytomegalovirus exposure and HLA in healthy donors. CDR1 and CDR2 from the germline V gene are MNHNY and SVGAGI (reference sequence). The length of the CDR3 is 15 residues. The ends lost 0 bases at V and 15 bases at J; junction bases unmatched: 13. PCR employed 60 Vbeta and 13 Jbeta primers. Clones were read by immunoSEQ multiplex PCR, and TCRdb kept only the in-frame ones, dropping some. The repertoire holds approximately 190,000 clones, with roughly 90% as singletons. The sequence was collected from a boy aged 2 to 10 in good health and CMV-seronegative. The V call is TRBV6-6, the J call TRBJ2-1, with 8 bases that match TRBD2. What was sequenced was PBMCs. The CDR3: CASSYSNSVAGFLFF. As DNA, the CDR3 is TGTGCCAGCAGTTACTCGAATTCGGTAGCGGGATTTTTGTTCTTC.